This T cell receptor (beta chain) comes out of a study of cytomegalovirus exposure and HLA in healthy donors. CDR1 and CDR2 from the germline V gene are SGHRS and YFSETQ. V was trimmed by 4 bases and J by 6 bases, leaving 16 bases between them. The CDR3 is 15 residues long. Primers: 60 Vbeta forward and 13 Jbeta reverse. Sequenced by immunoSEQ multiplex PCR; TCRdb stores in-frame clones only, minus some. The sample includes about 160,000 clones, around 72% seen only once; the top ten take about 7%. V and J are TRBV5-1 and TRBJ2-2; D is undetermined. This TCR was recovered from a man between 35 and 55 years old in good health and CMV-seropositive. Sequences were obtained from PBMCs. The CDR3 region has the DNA TGCGCCAGCAGCCTTGGCCATCATGTCGCCGGGGAGCTGTTTTTT. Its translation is CASSLGHHVAGELFF.